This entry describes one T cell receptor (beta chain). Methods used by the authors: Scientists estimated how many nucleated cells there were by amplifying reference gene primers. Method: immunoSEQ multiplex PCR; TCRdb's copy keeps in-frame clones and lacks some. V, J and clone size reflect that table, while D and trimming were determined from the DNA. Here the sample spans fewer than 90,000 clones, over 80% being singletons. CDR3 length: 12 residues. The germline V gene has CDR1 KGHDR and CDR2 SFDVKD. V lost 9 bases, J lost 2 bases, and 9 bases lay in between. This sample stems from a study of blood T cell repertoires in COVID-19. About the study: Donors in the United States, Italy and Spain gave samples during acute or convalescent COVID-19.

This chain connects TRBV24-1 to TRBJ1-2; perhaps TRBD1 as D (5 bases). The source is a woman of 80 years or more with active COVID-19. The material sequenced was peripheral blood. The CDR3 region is CATSRGNYGYTF. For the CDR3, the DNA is TGTGCCACCTCACGGGGGAACTATGGCTACACCTTC.